Listed below are T cell receptor beta chains from one sample, sequenced in a study of cytomegalovirus exposure and HLA in healthy donors. Measured with immunoSEQ multiplex PCR; TCRdb has only the in-frame clones, and not every one. The table shows roughly 180,000 clones, with about 77% occurring only once. The sequencing input was PBMCs. These TCRs come from a female donor in good health and CMV-seronegative. CDR3s include the opening cysteine and the closing phenylalanine or tryptophan. Each record gives: V gene, D gene, clone size, J gene, CDR3 protein, CDR3 DNA. The D gene is left open where the match is weak. Clone size is shown for a subset of rows, as once, few, many or a class of expanded clone.

V gene: TRBV5-1; D gene: TRBD1; clone size: .; J gene: TRBJ2-7; CDR3 protein: CASSYNRQGWEQYF; CDR3 DNA: TGCGCCAGCAGCTACAACCGACAGGGATGGGAGCAGTACTTC
V gene: TRBV7-9; D gene: .; clone size: .; J gene: TRBJ2-1; CDR3 protein: CASSLQLAVYNEQFF; CDR3 DNA: TGTGCCAGCAGCTTACAGCTAGCAGTATACAATGAGCAGTTCTTC
V gene: TRBV27; D gene: TRBD2; clone size: few; J gene: TRBJ2-1; CDR3 protein: CASSLFGLAGGWTYNEQFF; CDR3 DNA: TGTGCCAGCAGTTTATTCGGACTAGCGGGAGGGTGGACCTACAATGAGCAGTTCTTC
V gene: TRBV5-1; D gene: TRBD1; clone size: .; J gene: TRBJ1-1; CDR3 protein: CASSLDGTGGTEAFF; CDR3 DNA: TGCGCCAGCAGCTTGGATGGGACAGGGGGCACTGAAGCTTTCTTT
V gene: TRBV7-8; D gene: TRBD2; clone size: .; J gene: TRBJ2-1; CDR3 protein: CASSLALGFSGRRDVNEQFF; CDR3 DNA: TGTGCCAGCAGCTTAGCGCTGGGGTTTAGCGGGAGACGGGATGTGAATGAGCAGTTCTTC
V gene: TRBV2; D gene: .; clone size: .; J gene: TRBJ2-3; CDR3 protein: CASSAGPRITQYF; CDR3 DNA: TGTGCCAGCAGTGCAGGTCCCAGAATTACGCAGTATTTT
V gene: TRBV6-5; D gene: TRBD1; clone size: .; J gene: TRBJ1-1; CDR3 protein: CASSDWDRVAEAFF; CDR3 DNA: TGTGCCAGCAGTGATTGGGACAGGGTTGCTGAAGCTTTCTTT
V gene: TRBV7-8; D gene: .; clone size: .; J gene: TRBJ2-7; CDR3 protein: CASSTNTGEQYF; CDR3 DNA: TGTGCCAGCAGCACCAATACGGGAGAGCAGTACTTC
V gene: TRBV9; D gene: .; clone size: .; J gene: TRBJ2-2; CDR3 protein: CASSAPRGGGLNTGELFF; CDR3 DNA: TGTGCCAGCAGCGCCCCACGTGGGGGGGGCTTGAACACCGGGGAGCTGTTTTTT
V gene: TRBV7-9; D gene: TRBD2; clone size: .; J gene: TRBJ2-3; CDR3 protein: CASSLGSGRTLYLTDTQYF; CDR3 DNA: TGTGCCAGCAGCTTAGGTAGCGGGAGGACCCTGTACCTCACAGATACGCAGTATTTT
V gene: TRBV7-2; D gene: TRBD2; clone size: .; J gene: TRBJ2-1; CDR3 protein: CASRQTSGRPSSYNEQFF; CDR3 DNA: TGTGCCAGCAGACAGACTAGCGGGAGGCCGAGCTCCTACAATGAGCAGTTCTTC
V gene: TRBV2; D gene: TRBD1; clone size: once; J gene: TRBJ2-7; CDR3 protein: CASSARDRDYEQYF; CDR3 DNA: TGTGCCAGCAGTGCCCGGGACAGGGACTACGAGCAGTACTTC
V gene: TRBV29-1; D gene: .; clone size: few; J gene: TRBJ1-4; CDR3 protein: CSVEGGDGFNEKLFF; CDR3 DNA: TGCAGCGTTGAGGGGGGGGACGGCTTTAATGAAAAACTGTTTTTT
V gene: TRBV7-9; D gene: TRBD1; clone size: .; J gene: TRBJ1-3; CDR3 protein: CASSLEGATGNTIYF; CDR3 DNA: TGTGCCAGCAGCTTAGAGGGGGCGACGGGAAACACCATATATTTT
V gene: TRBV5-4; D gene: .; clone size: .; J gene: TRBJ2-1; CDR3 protein: CASSLGSGYNEQFF; CDR3 DNA: TGTGCCAGCAGCTTGGGGTCGGGGTACAATGAGCAGTTCTTC
V gene: TRBV11-2; D gene: TRBD2; clone size: .; J gene: TRBJ2-7; CDR3 protein: CASSSWTSGIYEQYF; CDR3 DNA: TGTGCCAGCAGCTCTTGGACTAGCGGGATTTACGAGCAGTACTTC
V gene: TRBV27; D gene: TRBD1; clone size: .; J gene: TRBJ2-7; CDR3 protein: CASSVGTGIYEQYF; CDR3 DNA: TGTGCCAGCAGTGTCGGGACAGGGATATACGAGCAGTACTTC
V gene: TRBV18; D gene: TRBD1; clone size: .; J gene: TRBJ2-3; CDR3 protein: CASSLETGADTQYF; CDR3 DNA: TGTGCCAGCTCACTTGAGACAGGGGCAGATACGCAGTATTTT
V gene: TRBV7-2; D gene: .; clone size: .; J gene: TRBJ2-5; CDR3 protein: CASSLDLSVVTQYF; CDR3 DNA: TGTGCCAGCAGCTTAGATCTTAGCGTGGTGACCCAGTACTTC
V gene: TRBV9; D gene: .; clone size: .; J gene: TRBJ1-2; CDR3 protein: CASGQGTAFGGYTF; CDR3 DNA: TGTGCCAGCGGCCAGGGTACCGCTTTTGGTGGCTACACCTTC
V gene: TRBV7-9; D gene: TRBD1; clone size: once; J gene: TRBJ1-2; CDR3 protein: CASSSGTGTSYTF; CDR3 DNA: TGTGCCAGCAGCTCCGGGACAGGGACCTCCTACACCTTC
V gene: TRBV11-1; D gene: .; clone size: .; J gene: TRBJ1-3; CDR3 protein: CASSYRRSSGNTIYF; CDR3 DNA: TGTGCCAGCAGCTATAGACGGAGCTCTGGAAACACCATATATTTT
V gene: TRBV6-1; D gene: TRBD1; clone size: .; J gene: TRBJ2-7; CDR3 protein: CASRETGNYEQYF; CDR3 DNA: TGTGCCAGCAGGGAGACAGGGAACTACGAGCAGTACTTC
V gene: TRBV5-4; D gene: TRBD2; clone size: .; J gene: TRBJ2-7; CDR3 protein: CASSSYGGGSYEQYF; CDR3 DNA: TGTGCCAGCAGCTCGTATGGCGGGGGTAGCTACGAGCAGTACTTC
V gene: TRBV5-6; D gene: .; clone size: many; J gene: TRBJ1-1; CDR3 protein: CASSPLRVNTEAFF; CDR3 DNA: TGTGCCAGCAGCCCCCTCAGGGTGAACACTGAAGCTTTCTTT
V gene: TRBV5-4; D gene: TRBD1; clone size: .; J gene: TRBJ2-5; CDR3 protein: CASSFGDRVLETQYF; CDR3 DNA: TGTGCCAGCAGCTTTGGGGACAGGGTGTTGGAGACCCAGTACTTC
V gene: TRBV18; D gene: .; clone size: .; J gene: TRBJ2-3; CDR3 protein: CASSPSTGTDTQYF; CDR3 DNA: TGTGCCAGCTCACCGTCGACTGGCACAGATACGCAGTATTTT